The T cell receptor beta chain under discussion was sequenced for a study of early stage breast cancer tumors. About the research overall: Among approximately 12 ER+/PR+/HER2- tumors, eight were ductal, four lobular.

As regards this clone: The target antigen is unknown.

Study-wide points: Commonly generated sequences made up most enriched TCRB sequences shared between patients. Compared with adjacent normal breast tissue, tumors showed approximately 2.5-fold greater T cell density and higher clonality.

The repertoire was sequenced with immunoSEQ multiplex PCR; TCRdb's copy has only in-frame clones and lacks some. Among about 53,000 clones, around 90% were seen once, and the ten largest hold approximately 4.7%. CDR3 length: 16 amino acids. Germline trimming cut 2 bases from V and 8 bases from J; bases unmatched to any gene: 14. The germline CDR1 and CDR2 sequences are SGHDT and YYEEEE. The V and J genes are TRBV5-6 and TRBJ1-2, with 8 bases identical to TRBD1. Sequenced sample: blood. The sequence derives from a person aged 65 to 85 with breast cancer. Here the CDR3 reads CASSFLDHRQGLGYTF. The CDR3 region has the DNA TGTGCCAGCAGCTTCCTAGATCACCGACAGGGGTTGGGCTACACCTTC.